These T cell receptor beta chains were read from a single sample in a study of cytomegalovirus exposure and HLA in healthy donors. Sequencing was performed with immunoSEQ multiplex PCR; in TCRdb, only in-frame clones are kept and a portion is missing. Of 170,000 or so clones listed, 80% are singletons. The material sequenced was PBMCs. All receptors come from a man aged 30 to 45 in good health and CMV-seropositive. Both conserved end residues are part of each CDR3. Fields, in order: J gene, D gene, V gene, clone size, CDR3 DNA, CDR3 protein. A D gene is named only where the DNA matches it firmly. A clone size is listed for some rows: how often the clone was seen (once, few, many), or a class if it is expanded.

j_call: TRBJ1-1; d_call: -; v_call: TRBV18; clone_size: few; cdr3_nt: TGTGCCAGCTCACCAAGGGGACATAACACTGAAGCTTTCTTT; cdr3_aa: CASSPRGHNTEAFF
j_call: TRBJ1-5; d_call: TRBD1; v_call: TRBV4-3; clone_size: -; cdr3_nt: TGCGCCAGCAGCCAAGAGTCTAGGACAGGGATTCAGCCCCAGCATTTT; cdr3_aa: CASSQESRTGIQPQHF
j_call: TRBJ1-1; d_call: TRBD1; v_call: TRBV18; clone_size: once; cdr3_nt: TGTGCCAGCTCACTACAGGGGGCGCACACTGAAGCTTTCTTT; cdr3_aa: CASSLQGAHTEAFF
j_call: TRBJ2-3; d_call: TRBD2; v_call: TRBV7-9; clone_size: once; cdr3_nt: TGTGCCAGCAGCTTTCGGGGGGGGGCGAGGGGCACAGATACGCAGTATTTT; cdr3_aa: CASSFRGGARGTDTQYF
j_call: TRBJ1-2; d_call: TRBD1; v_call: TRBV6-5; clone_size: -; cdr3_nt: TGTGCCAGCAGACCTGCTTCGGGACAGGGCTATGGCTACACCTTC; cdr3_aa: CASRPASGQGYGYTF
j_call: TRBJ2-2; d_call: -; v_call: TRBV7-2; clone_size: -; cdr3_nt: TGTGCCAGCAGCCGAGGGCGGACTCACACCGGGGAGCTGTTTTTT; cdr3_aa: CASSRGRTHTGELFF
j_call: TRBJ2-2; d_call: -; v_call: TRBV5-5; clone_size: -; cdr3_nt: TGTGCCAGCAGCTTACAGAACCTCGGCACCGGGGAGCTGTTTTTT; cdr3_aa: CASSLQNLGTGELFF
j_call: TRBJ2-5; d_call: TRBD1; v_call: TRBV5-1; clone_size: -; cdr3_nt: TGCGCCAGCAGCTGGGAGACAGGGGGGGAGACCCAGTACTTC; cdr3_aa: CASSWETGGETQYF
j_call: TRBJ1-6; d_call: -; v_call: TRBV5-5; clone_size: -; cdr3_nt: TGTGCCAGCAGCTCGGGGCCAGGGAGGGATAATTCACCCCTCCACTTT; cdr3_aa: CASSSGPGRDNSPLHF
j_call: TRBJ2-5; d_call: TRBD1; v_call: TRBV28; clone_size: -; cdr3_nt: TGTGCCAGCAGAAACAGGGGGTCGCAAGAGACCCAGTACTTC; cdr3_aa: CASRNRGSQETQYF
j_call: TRBJ2-1; d_call: -; v_call: TRBV28; clone_size: -; cdr3_nt: TGTGCCAGCAGTTTTCAGCGCTACAATGAGCAGTTCTTC; cdr3_aa: CASSFQRYNEQFF
j_call: TRBJ2-2; d_call: -; v_call: TRBV29-1; clone_size: -; cdr3_nt: TGCAGCGTTGACAGGGAGAACACCGGGGAGCTGTTTTTT; cdr3_aa: CSVDRENTGELFF
j_call: TRBJ2-7; d_call: -; v_call: TRBV10-1; clone_size: few; cdr3_nt: TGCGCCAGCAGTGAAGAGGCGAGCACCCAAGGCTACGAGCAGTACTTC; cdr3_aa: CASSEEASTQGYEQYF
j_call: TRBJ1-2; d_call: TRBD1; v_call: TRBV4-1; clone_size: few; cdr3_nt: TGCGCCAGCAGCCGGAAGGATCCGGGACAGGGCTATGGCTACACCTTC; cdr3_aa: CASSRKDPGQGYGYTF
j_call: TRBJ2-1; d_call: -; v_call: TRBV2; clone_size: -; cdr3_nt: TGTGCCAGCAGTGAATATGGGCTGACGAGCTCCTACAATGAGCAGTTCTTC; cdr3_aa: CASSEYGLTSSYNEQFF
j_call: TRBJ1-4; d_call: -; v_call: TRBV7-9; clone_size: few; cdr3_nt: TGTGCCAGCAGCTTAGTCGGGGATCGGGAAAAACTGTTTTTT; cdr3_aa: CASSLVGDREKLFF
j_call: TRBJ2-7; d_call: TRBD1; v_call: TRBV28; clone_size: -; cdr3_nt: TGTGCCAGCAGTTCACCGGGACAGGTGAACTACGAGCAGTACTTC; cdr3_aa: CASSSPGQVNYEQYF
j_call: TRBJ2-7; d_call: TRBD2; v_call: TRBV4-2; clone_size: -; cdr3_nt: TGTGCCAGCAGCCACCGACTAGCGGGAGGAACCTACGAGCAGTACTTC; cdr3_aa: CASSHRLAGGTYEQYF
j_call: TRBJ2-1; d_call: TRBD2; v_call: TRBV5-1; clone_size: -; cdr3_nt: TGCGCCAGCAGCTCTGGACTAGCGGGGGGCCTCAATGAGCAGTTCTTC; cdr3_aa: CASSSGLAGGLNEQFF
j_call: TRBJ1-3; d_call: TRBD1; v_call: TRBV13; clone_size: -; cdr3_nt: TGTGCCAGCAGCTATCGGGGCAGGGGGGCTGTCACCATATATTTT; cdr3_aa: CASSYRGRGAVTIYF
j_call: TRBJ2-7; d_call: TRBD1; v_call: TRBV6-5; clone_size: -; cdr3_nt: TGTGCCAGCAGTCTAACAGGGGACTCCTACGAGCAGTACTTC; cdr3_aa: CASSLTGDSYEQYF
j_call: TRBJ1-2; d_call: TRBD1; v_call: TRBV6-6; clone_size: few; cdr3_nt: TGTGCCAGCAGTTTATTCGGGACAGGGGACGGAGATGGCTACACCTTC; cdr3_aa: CASSLFGTGDGDGYTF
j_call: TRBJ1-1; d_call: -; v_call: TRBV18; clone_size: -; cdr3_nt: TGTGCCAGCTCACCAAGACAGGACACTGAAGCTTTCTTT; cdr3_aa: CASSPRQDTEAFF
j_call: TRBJ1-5; d_call: -; v_call: TRBV9; clone_size: -; cdr3_nt: TGTGCCAGCAGCGTGGGGGCCCAGACAAATCAGCCCCAGCATTTT; cdr3_aa: CASSVGAQTNQPQHF
j_call: TRBJ2-1; d_call: TRBD2; v_call: TRBV27; clone_size: -; cdr3_nt: TGTGCCAGCTCACCCGGGACTAGCGGGATAGTTGAGCAGTTCTTC; cdr3_aa: CASSPGTSGIVEQFF
j_call: TRBJ1-1; d_call: -; v_call: TRBV5-1; clone_size: -; cdr3_nt: TGCGCCAGCAGCTTCCTTTCAGGGAACACTGAAGCTTTCTTT; cdr3_aa: CASSFLSGNTEAFF
j_call: TRBJ2-3; d_call: -; v_call: TRBV27; clone_size: -; cdr3_nt: TGTGCCAGCAGTTTGACAGCCACAGATACGCAGTATTTT; cdr3_aa: CASSLTATDTQYF
j_call: TRBJ1-5; d_call: TRBD1; v_call: TRBV7-9; clone_size: -; cdr3_nt: TGTGCCAGCAGCTTACAGGAAGGGACAGGGGTTAGCCCCCAGCATTTT; cdr3_aa: CASSLQEGTGVSPQHF
j_call: TRBJ2-7; d_call: -; v_call: TRBV21-1; clone_size: -; cdr3_nt: TGTGCCAGCAGCAAATCAGGGGGCGAAGGGTGCTATTTCTACGAGCAGTACTTC; cdr3_aa: CASSKSGGEGCYFYEQYF
j_call: TRBJ2-7; d_call: -; v_call: TRBV19; clone_size: -; cdr3_nt: TGTGCCAGTAGTGCTACGGGAGATCGTTCCTACGAGCAGTACTTC; cdr3_aa: CASSATGDRSYEQYF
j_call: TRBJ2-7; d_call: TRBD2; v_call: TRBV27; clone_size: few; cdr3_nt: TGTGCCAGCAGCTACGGACTAGCGGACTCCTACGAGCAGTACTTC; cdr3_aa: CASSYGLADSYEQYF
j_call: TRBJ2-1; d_call: TRBD2; v_call: TRBV7-6; clone_size: -; cdr3_nt: TGTGCCAGCAGCTTAGCGCGGGGGGCTAGCGGGAGGGACGAGCAGTTCTTC; cdr3_aa: CASSLARGASGRDEQFF
j_call: TRBJ2-2; d_call: TRBD1; v_call: TRBV19; clone_size: -; cdr3_nt: TGTGCCAGTAGCAGACAGGGGAACACCGGGGAGCTGTTTTTT; cdr3_aa: CASSRQGNTGELFF
j_call: TRBJ1-1; d_call: -; v_call: TRBV4-3; clone_size: few; cdr3_nt: TGCGCCAGCAGCCAAGATATGGCCGTGACTGAAGCTTTCTTT; cdr3_aa: CASSQDMAVTEAFF
j_call: TRBJ2-1; d_call: TRBD2; v_call: TRBV19; clone_size: -; cdr3_nt: TGTGCCAGTAGTATCCGGGGGGGGACGTACAATGAGCAGTTCTTC; cdr3_aa: CASSIRGGTYNEQFF
j_call: TRBJ2-2; d_call: -; v_call: TRBV5-1; clone_size: -; cdr3_nt: TGCGCCAGCAGCCCTAGTGGTGCTAGCAACACCGGGGAGCTGTTTTTT; cdr3_aa: CASSPSGASNTGELFF
j_call: TRBJ2-5; d_call: TRBD2; v_call: TRBV5-1; clone_size: -; cdr3_nt: TGCGCCAGCAGGACTAGCGGGGCACCGGAGGAGACCCAGTACTTC; cdr3_aa: CASRTSGAPEETQYF
j_call: TRBJ2-4; d_call: TRBD1; v_call: TRBV6-1; clone_size: few; cdr3_nt: TGTGCCAGCAGTGAGTGGACAGGGACCACCCAAAACATTCAGTACTTC; cdr3_aa: CASSEWTGTTQNIQYF
j_call: TRBJ2-7; d_call: -; v_call: TRBV5-1; clone_size: -; cdr3_nt: TGCGCCAGCAGCTTAACTAGCTCACGCTACGAGCAGTACTTC; cdr3_aa: CASSLTSSRYEQYF
j_call: TRBJ1-1; d_call: -; v_call: TRBV7-9; clone_size: -; cdr3_nt: TGTTCCAGCAGCTCGCTCCGGGACATCTACACTGAAGCTTTCTTT; cdr3_aa: CSSSSLRDIYTEAFF
j_call: TRBJ2-7; d_call: -; v_call: TRBV4-2; clone_size: -; cdr3_nt: TGTGCCAGCAGCCGCTCATTTTCTGCGGGGCGGTCCTCCTACGAGCAGTACTTC; cdr3_aa: CASSRSFSAGRSSYEQYF
j_call: TRBJ2-7; d_call: TRBD2; v_call: TRBV5-1; clone_size: -; cdr3_nt: TGCGCCAGCAGCCTAGCACCCCCCGGGGGGGCCTACGAGCAGTACTTC; cdr3_aa: CASSLAPPGGAYEQYF